A selection of T cell receptor beta chains follows, all from one sample in a study of blood T cell repertoires in COVID-19. Sequenced by immunoSEQ multiplex PCR; TCRdb stores in-frame clones only, minus some. The sample consists of roughly 150,000 clones, around 85% of them appearing once. Material for sequencing was peripheral blood. All receptors come from a man aged 45 to 65 with acute or convalescent COVID-19. Both conserved end residues are part of each CDR3.

TRBV19 | CASSRDRGWYNEQFF
TRBV29-1 | CSVEGTEATNEKLFF
TRBV19 | CASTVDRGRLGYGYTF
TRBV30 | CAWSARGPNEQYF
TRBV6-4 | CASSPSGATGELFF
TRBV10-2 | CASSTIQGMGTEAFF
TRBV3-1/TRBV3-2 | CASSQGLSTDTQYF
TRBV7-2 | CASGQGRRGNTIYF
TRBV28 | CASSSRQGQFF
TRBV6-5 | CASSYAQGMGRKLFF
TRBV5-4 | CASSPGLANTGELFF
TRBV5-6 | CASSLLGAGGANEKLFF
TRBV28 | CASSFPLPAYNEQFF
TRBV6-6 | CASSYSAAFF
TRBV6-5 | CASSFGQSSGNTIYF
TRBV9 | CVSSVGGGVNTGELFF
TRBV5-6 | CASSTARDNHEQYF
TRBV27 | CASSLVAGRPSTDTQYF
TRBV14 | CASSPQENTEAFF
TRBV11-2 | CASSSIQGSADTQYF
TRBV18 | CASSPGQGSYEQYF
TRBV5-8 | CASSLGRRNYGYTF
TRBV10-3 | CAISETGAGNTIYF
TRBV7-3 | CASSLTGQGIWITEAFF
TRBV28 | CASSTGGLGAFF
TRBV7-2 | CASSIAGGNYNEQFF
TRBV4-1 | CASSRRLMTAQDGYTF
TRBV6-5 | CASSYEGSGGQTQYF
TRBV6-5 | CASSSGGPQHF
TRBV19 | CASSIATTGGINQPQHF
TRBV18 | CASSRTGTGRAYEQYF
TRBV27 | CASSLSGQGLNTEAFF
TRBV5-1 | CASSGTSGRHDYNEQFF
TRBV5-1 | CASAEGADYGYTF
TRBV5-1 | CASSLTSGSYNEQFF
TRBV9 | CASSVQTGTGELFF
TRBV7-8 | CASSLVSLGSYEQYF
TRBV13 | CASSLGQGPYEQYF
TRBV11-1 | CASSLAGGPGETQYF
TRBV27 | CASSFTTTRTGVYTEAFF
TRBV4-1 | CASSQEVIGLVSYEQYF
TRBV18 | CASSQQGGMNEKLFF
TRBV6-2/TRBV6-3 | CASSGGYSNQPQHF
TRBV5-1 | CARGDRECSPLHF
TRBV5-1 | CASSPGGDYGYTF